This T cell receptor beta chain was captured in a study of T cells in Graves' hyperthyroidism and ophthalmopathy. About the study: Initial diagnosis, before any treatment, was when peripheral blood was collected.

This clonotype was recorded a few times. Its antigen is undetermined. The germline V gene encodes CDR1 GTSNPN and CDR2 SVGIG (reference sequence). The V and J ends lost 0 bases and 4 bases respectively, with 16 bases between them. The CDR3 contains 16 residues. Overall study results and limits: Ophthalmopathy prediction by the model preceded onset by a median approximately 5.9 months.

Graves' hyperthyroidism showing no ophthalmopathy progression within 18 months was considered stable. Hyperthyroidism was newly diagnosed in patients aged 18 to 65 (duration under 2 months). Authors of the study amplified TCR beta CDR3 regions from RNA transcripts. The TCR CDR3 was amplified in a first-round RT-PCR using the HTBI primer set. TCRdb recomputed calls from the multiplex PCR reads with MiXCR, one row per CDR3 protein. The repertoire consists of some 740,000 distinct CDR3 sequences, with 12% to 15% occurring once and the leading ten covering approximately 10%. The genes are TRBV30 and TRBJ2-1; D unclear. The receptor was isolated from a woman between 18 and 29 years old with Graves' hyperthyroidism. Sequenced material: blood. CDR3 amino acids: CAWSVYSGPPYNEQFF. As DNA, the CDR3 is TGTGCCTGGAGTGTATACTCCGGCCCTCCTTACAATGAGCAGTTCTTC.